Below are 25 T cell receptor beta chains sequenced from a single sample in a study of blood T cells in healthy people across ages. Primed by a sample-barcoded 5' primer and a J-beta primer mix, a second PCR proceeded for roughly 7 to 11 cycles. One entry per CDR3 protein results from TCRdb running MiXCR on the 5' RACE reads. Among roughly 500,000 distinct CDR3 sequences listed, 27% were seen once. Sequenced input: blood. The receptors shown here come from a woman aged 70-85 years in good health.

The CDR3 DNA reads as TGTGCCAGCAGCCAAGGATTGGAAAGGAACACTGAAGCTTTCTTT. Amino acids: CASSQGLERNTEAFF. The chain recombines TRBV4-2 with TRBJ1-1; D ambiguous. CDR1 is LGHNA, CDR2 YNFKEQ, per germline. V was pared by 1 base and J by 1 base, with 10 bases between. This CDR3 region has 15 residues.

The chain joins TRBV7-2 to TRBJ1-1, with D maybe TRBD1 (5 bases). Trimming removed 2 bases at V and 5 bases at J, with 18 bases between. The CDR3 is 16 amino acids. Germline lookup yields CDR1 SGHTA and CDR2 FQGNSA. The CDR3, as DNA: TGTGCCAGCAGCTTAAGACCCTTGGGGCCTGGGACTGAAGCTTTCTTT. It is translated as CASSLRPLGPGTEAFF.

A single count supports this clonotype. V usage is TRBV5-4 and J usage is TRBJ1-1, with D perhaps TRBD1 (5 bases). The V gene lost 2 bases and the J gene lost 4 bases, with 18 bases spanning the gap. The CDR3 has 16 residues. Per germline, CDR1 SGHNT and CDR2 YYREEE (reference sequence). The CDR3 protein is CASSLKRSRASTEAFF. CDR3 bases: TGTGCCAGCAGCTTAAAGCGAAGCAGGGCGAGCACTGAAGCTTTCTTT.

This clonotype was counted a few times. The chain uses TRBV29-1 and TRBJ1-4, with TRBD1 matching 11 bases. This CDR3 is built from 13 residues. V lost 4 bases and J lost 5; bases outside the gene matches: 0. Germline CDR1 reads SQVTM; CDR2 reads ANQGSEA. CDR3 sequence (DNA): TGCAGCGTTGGGGACAGGGGGAATGAAAAACTGTTTTTT. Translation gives CSVGDRGNEKLFF.

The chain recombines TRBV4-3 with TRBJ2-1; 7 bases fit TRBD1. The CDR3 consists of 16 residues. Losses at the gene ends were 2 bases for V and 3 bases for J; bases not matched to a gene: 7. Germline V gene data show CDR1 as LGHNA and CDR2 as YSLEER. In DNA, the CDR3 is TGCGCCAGCAGCCAATCCTGGGGACAGAACTACAATGAGCAGTTCTTC. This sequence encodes CASSQSWGQNYNEQFF.

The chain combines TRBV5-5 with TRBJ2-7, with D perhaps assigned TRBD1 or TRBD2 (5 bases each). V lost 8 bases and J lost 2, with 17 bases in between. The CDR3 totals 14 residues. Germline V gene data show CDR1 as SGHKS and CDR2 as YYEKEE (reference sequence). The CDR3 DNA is TGTGCCAGTAACCTCCGGGACCAGGCCTACGAGCAGTACTTC. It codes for CASNLRDQAYEQYF.

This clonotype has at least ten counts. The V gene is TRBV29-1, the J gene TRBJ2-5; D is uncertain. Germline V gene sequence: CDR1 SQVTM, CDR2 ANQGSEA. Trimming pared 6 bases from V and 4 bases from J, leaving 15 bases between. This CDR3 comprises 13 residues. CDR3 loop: CSVASGVGETQYF. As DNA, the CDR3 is TGCAGCGTGGCCTCTGGGGTGGGAGAGACCCAGTACTTC. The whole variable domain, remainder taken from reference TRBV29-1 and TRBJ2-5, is SAVISQKPSRDICQRGTSLTIQCQVDSQVTMMFWYRQQPGQSLTLIATANQGSEATYESGFVIDKFPISRPNLTFSTLTVSNMSPEDSSIYLCSVASGVGETQYFGPGTRLLVL.

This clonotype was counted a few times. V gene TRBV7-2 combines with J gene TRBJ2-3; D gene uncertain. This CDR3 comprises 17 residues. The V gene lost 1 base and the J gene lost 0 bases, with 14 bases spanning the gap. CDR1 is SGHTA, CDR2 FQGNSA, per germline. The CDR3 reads CASSLGRTVASTDTQYF. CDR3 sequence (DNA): TGTGCCAGCAGCTTAGGACGGACCGTCGCTAGCACAGATACGCAGTATTTT.

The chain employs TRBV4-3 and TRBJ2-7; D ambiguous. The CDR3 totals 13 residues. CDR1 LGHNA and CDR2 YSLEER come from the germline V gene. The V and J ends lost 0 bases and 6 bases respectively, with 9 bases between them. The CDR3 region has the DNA TGCGCCAGCAGCCAAGATGTGGGCAGCGAGCAGTACTTC. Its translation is CASSQDVGSEQYF.

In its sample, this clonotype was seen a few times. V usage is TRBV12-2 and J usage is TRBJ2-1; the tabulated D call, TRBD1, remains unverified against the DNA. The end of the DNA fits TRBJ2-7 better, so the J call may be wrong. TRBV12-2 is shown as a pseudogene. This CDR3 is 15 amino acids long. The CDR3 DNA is TGTGCAAGTCGCTTCCCTCAGGGACAACGCTACGAGCAGTACTTC. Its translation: CASRFPQGQRYEQYF.

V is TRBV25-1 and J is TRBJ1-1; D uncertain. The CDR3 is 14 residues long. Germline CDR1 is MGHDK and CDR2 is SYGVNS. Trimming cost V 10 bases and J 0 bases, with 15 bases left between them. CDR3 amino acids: CATSEPGLNTEAFF. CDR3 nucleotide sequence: TGTGCCACGTCGGAACCGGGGTTGAACACTGAAGCTTTCTTT. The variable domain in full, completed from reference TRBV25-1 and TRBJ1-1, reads EADIYQTPRYLVIGTGKKITLECSQTMGHDKMYWYQQDPGMELHLIHYSYGVNSTEKGDLSSESTVSRIRTEHFPLTLESARPSHTSQYLCATSEPGLNTEAFFGQGTRLTVV.

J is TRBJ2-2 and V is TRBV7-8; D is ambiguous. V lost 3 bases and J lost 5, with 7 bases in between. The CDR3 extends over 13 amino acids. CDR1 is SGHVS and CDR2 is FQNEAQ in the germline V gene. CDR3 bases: TGTGCCAGCAGCTTTAGTTCAACCGGGGAGCTGTTTTTT. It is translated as CASSFSSTGELFF. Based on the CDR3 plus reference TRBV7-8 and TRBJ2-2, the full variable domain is GAGVSQSPRYKVAKRGQDVALRCDPISGHVSLFWYQQALGQGPEFLTYFQNEAQLDKSGLPSDRFFAERPEGSVSTLKIQRTQQEDSAVYLCASSFSSTGELFFGEGSRLTVL.

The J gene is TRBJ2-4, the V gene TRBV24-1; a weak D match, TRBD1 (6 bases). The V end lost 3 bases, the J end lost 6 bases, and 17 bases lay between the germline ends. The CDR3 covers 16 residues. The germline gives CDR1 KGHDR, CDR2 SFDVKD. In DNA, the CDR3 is TGTGCCACCAGTGATAACAAGGACAGACCAACAAACATTCAGTACTTC. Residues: CATSDNKDRPTNIQYF.

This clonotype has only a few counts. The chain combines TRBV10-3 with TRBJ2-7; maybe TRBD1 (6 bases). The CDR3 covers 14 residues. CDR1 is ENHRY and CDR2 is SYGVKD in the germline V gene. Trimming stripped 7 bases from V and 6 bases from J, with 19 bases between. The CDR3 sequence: CAINDRTDSGEQYF. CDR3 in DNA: TGTGCCATCAATGATCGGACAGACTCGGGCGAGCAGTACTTC.

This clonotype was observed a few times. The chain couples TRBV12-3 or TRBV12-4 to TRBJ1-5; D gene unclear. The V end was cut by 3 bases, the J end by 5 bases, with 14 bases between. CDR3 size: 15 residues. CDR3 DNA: TGTGCCAGCAGTTTTGCGGCGCAGGTAGATCAGCCCCAGCATTTT. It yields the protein CASSFAAQVDQPQHF.

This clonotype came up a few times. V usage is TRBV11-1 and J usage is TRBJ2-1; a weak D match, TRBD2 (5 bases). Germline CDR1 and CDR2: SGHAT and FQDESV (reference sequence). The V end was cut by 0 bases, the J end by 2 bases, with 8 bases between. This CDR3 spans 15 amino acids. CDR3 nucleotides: TGTGCCAGCAGCTTAGCCTACGGGACCTACAATGAGCAGTTCTTC. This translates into CASSLAYGTYNEQFF.

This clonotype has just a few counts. CDR3 protein: CASSLLRRGGAGTQYF. The CDR3 DNA follows: TGTGCCAGCAGCCTCCTTAGGCGCGGGGGGGCGGGTACGCAGTATTTT. This chain connects TRBV3-1 to TRBJ2-3, with 9 bases matching TRBD2. The CDR3 has 16 residues. The J segment lost 8 bases and the V segment lost 4 bases, leaving 13 bases of the junction unmatched. Germline V gene data show CDR1 as LGHDT and CDR2 as YNNKEL (reference sequence).

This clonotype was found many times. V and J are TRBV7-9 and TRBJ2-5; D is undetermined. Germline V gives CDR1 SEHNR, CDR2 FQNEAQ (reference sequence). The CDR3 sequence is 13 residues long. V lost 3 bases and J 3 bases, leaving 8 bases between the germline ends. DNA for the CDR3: TGTGCCAGCAGCTTTCCCCAGGAAGAGACCCAGTACTTC. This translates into CASSFPQEETQYF.

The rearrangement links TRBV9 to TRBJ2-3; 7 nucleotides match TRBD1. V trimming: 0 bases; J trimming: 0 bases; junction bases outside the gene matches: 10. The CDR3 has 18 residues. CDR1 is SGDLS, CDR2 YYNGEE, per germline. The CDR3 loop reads CASSVGLWTGSSTDTQYF. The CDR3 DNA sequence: TGTGCCAGCAGCGTAGGCCTTTGGACAGGCTCAAGCACAGATACGCAGTATTTT.

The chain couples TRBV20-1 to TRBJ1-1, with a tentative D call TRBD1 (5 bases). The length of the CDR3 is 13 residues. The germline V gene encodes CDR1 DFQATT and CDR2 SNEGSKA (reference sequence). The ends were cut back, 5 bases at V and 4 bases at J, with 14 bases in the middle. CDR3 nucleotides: TGCAGTGCTTTGGGGTCCCAGGGCACTGAAGCTTTCTTT. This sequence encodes CSALGSQGTEAFF.

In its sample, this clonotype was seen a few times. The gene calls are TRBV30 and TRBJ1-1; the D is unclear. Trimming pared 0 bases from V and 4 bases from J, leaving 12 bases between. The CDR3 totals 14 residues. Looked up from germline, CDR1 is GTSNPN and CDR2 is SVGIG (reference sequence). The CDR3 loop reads CAWSVLPLGTEAFF. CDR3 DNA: TGTGCCTGGAGTGTACTTCCCTTGGGCACTGAAGCTTTCTTT.

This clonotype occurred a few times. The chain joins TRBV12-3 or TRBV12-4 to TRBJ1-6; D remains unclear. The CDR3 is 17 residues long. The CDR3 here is CAVLGRKTIPYNSPLHF. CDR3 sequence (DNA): TGTGCAGTACTGGGCAGAAAAACTATACCCTATAATTCACCCCTCCACTTT.

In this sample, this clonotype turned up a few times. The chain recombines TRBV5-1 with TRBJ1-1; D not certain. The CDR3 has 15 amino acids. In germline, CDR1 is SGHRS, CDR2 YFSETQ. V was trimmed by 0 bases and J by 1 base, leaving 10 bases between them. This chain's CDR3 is CASSLAVRRNTEAFF. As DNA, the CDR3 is TGCGCCAGCAGCTTGGCGGTTCGGAGGAACACTGAAGCTTTCTTT.

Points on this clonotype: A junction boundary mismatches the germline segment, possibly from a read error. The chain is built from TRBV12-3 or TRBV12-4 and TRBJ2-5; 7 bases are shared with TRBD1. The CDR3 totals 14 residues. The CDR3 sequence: CASSYRGVKEAQYF. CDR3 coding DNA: TGTGCCAGCAGTTACAGGGGAGTAAAAGAGGCCCAGTACTTC.

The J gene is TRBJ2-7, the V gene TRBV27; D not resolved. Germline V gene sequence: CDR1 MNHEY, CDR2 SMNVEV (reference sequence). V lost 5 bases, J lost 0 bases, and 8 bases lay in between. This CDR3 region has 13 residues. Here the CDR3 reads CASSGPTSYEQYF. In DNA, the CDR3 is TGTGCCAGCAGTGGGCCTACCTCCTACGAGCAGTACTTC.